This is a list of T cell receptor beta chains from one sample in a study of T cell responses to AZD1222 COVID-19 vaccine. TCRdb keeps only in-frame clones here, not all; method: immunoSEQ multiplex PCR. The sample records 77,000 or so clones, 92% being singletons. The input for sequencing was peripheral blood, taken on day 0 of MenACWY control vaccination. The origin of the receptors is an adult in good health. The CDR3 runs from the conserved cysteine through the conserved F or W. The D gene is left open where the match is weak. Size tells how often a clone was seen (once, few, many) or the class of an expanded clone, and some rows leave it out.

abundance,d_gene,j_gene,v_gene,CDR3nt,CDR3aa
NA,TRBD2,TRBJ2-1,TRBV11-2,TGTGCCAGCAGCTTAGAGGGTAGCGGGAGGGCAGAGGAGCAGTTCTTC,CASSLEGSGRAEEQFF
NA,NA,TRBJ2-5,TRBV28,TGTGCCAGCAGTTTAGGCCGGGGGGCGCGCCAAGAGACCCAGTACTTC,CASSLGRGARQETQYF
NA,NA,TRBJ1-1,TRBV30,TGTGCCTGGAGTGTATCGGGGGAGCGGACTGAAGCTTTCTTT,CAWSVSGERTEAFF
NA,NA,TRBJ2-2,TRBV9,TGTGCCAGCAGCGTAGTTGTGGATTCCACCGGGGAGCTGTTTTTT,CASSVVVDSTGELFF
NA,TRBD1,TRBJ1-2,TRBV19,TGTGCCAGTAGACTTCCCGGGACAGGGAGGGATGGCTACACCTTC,CASRLPGTGRDGYTF
NA,TRBD2,TRBJ2-3,TRBV19,TGTGCCAGAACCATAGCGGGAGGAACAGATACGCAGTATTTT,CARTIAGGTDTQYF
NA,TRBD1,TRBJ2-1,TRBV24-1,TGTGCCACCAGTGATCTGAGACAGGGGAGTGAAGGTGAGCAGTTCTTC,CATSDLRQGSEGEQFF
NA,NA,TRBJ2-5,TRBV2,TGTGCCAGCCGAGGCGGGGAGACCCAGTACTTC,CASRGGETQYF
NA,TRBD1,TRBJ2-1,TRBV6-1,TGTGCCAGCAGTGACGCAGGGGGAAGGTCCTACAATGAGCAGTTCTTC,CASSDAGGRSYNEQFF
few,NA,TRBJ2-7,TRBV6-2/TRBV6-3,TGTGCCAGCAGTTTTCCGACGGTGTCCTACGAGCAGTACTTC,CASSFPTVSYEQYF
NA,TRBD2,TRBJ2-1,TRBV5-1,TGCGCCAGCAGCTTGGGGTCTAGCGGAGGAGGGAATGAGCAGTTCTTC,CASSLGSSGGGNEQFF
NA,NA,TRBJ1-1,TRBV20-1,TGCAGTGCTAGAGGCTGGACTGAAGCTTTCTTT,CSARGWTEAFF
NA,NA,TRBJ2-5,TRBV7-3,TGTGCCAGCAGCTTAACGTTGGTACCCCAAGAGACCCAGTACTTC,CASSLTLVPQETQYF
NA,NA,TRBJ2-3,TRBV6-5,TGTGCCAGCAGACAGGGAGATACGCAGTATTTT,CASRQGDTQYF
NA,NA,TRBJ2-7,TRBV9,TGTGCCAGCAGCCTTACACTCGACCCTCCGGTCTACGAGCAGTACTTC,CASSLTLDPPVYEQYF
NA,TRBD2,TRBJ2-7,TRBV7-9,TGTGCCAGCAGCACATTGTTAGCGGGAGAATCCTACGAGCAGTACTTC,CASSTLLAGESYEQYF
NA,TRBD1,TRBJ1-2,TRBV29-1,TGCAGCGTTTTTAAGGGGGCCGGCTATGGCTACACCTTC,CSVFKGAGYGYTF
few,NA,TRBJ1-2,TRBV4-3,TGCGCCAGCAGCCTCGCCCTCACAGGGAACTATGGCTACACCTTC,CASSLALTGNYGYTF
NA,NA,TRBJ1-2,TRBV11-2,TGTGCCAGCAGCTTGCAGGGGAGCCTCTATGGCTACACCTTC,CASSLQGSLYGYTF
NA,TRBD2,TRBJ2-4,TRBV3-1/TRBV3-2,TGTGCCAGCAGCCCTTCTAAACTAGCGGGTAAAAACATTCAGTACTTC,CASSPSKLAGKNIQYF
NA,NA,TRBJ2-1,TRBV30,TGTGCCTGGAATTGGGACAATGAGCAGTTCTTC,CAWNWDNEQFF
NA,TRBD2,TRBJ2-5,TRBV7-2,TGTGCCAGCAGCTTAGGACTAGCGGGGGCCCAAGAGACCCAGTACTTC,CASSLGLAGAQETQYF
NA,NA,TRBJ1-6,TRBV24-1,TGTGCCACCAGTGAACACAGGGATTCACCCCTCCACTTT,CATSEHRDSPLHF
NA,TRBD1,TRBJ1-2,TRBV3-1/TRBV3-2,TGTGCCAGCAGCCCATTGGCCGGGACAGGGAAGGATGGCTACACCTTC,CASSPLAGTGKDGYTF
once,NA,TRBJ1-6,TRBV2,TGTGCCAGCAGTGAGGCTAATTCACCCCTCCACTTT,CASSEANSPLHF
NA,NA,TRBJ2-2,TRBV19,TGTGCCAGCAGTAGGACAGAGAGAACCACCGGGGAGCTGTTTTTT,CASSRTERTTGELFF
NA,NA,TRBJ1-2,TRBV6-2/TRBV6-3,TGTGCCAGCAGTGACTTCCGCTATGGCTACACCTTC,CASSDFRYGYTF
NA,NA,TRBJ1-6,TRBV9,TGTGCCAGCAGCGTAGGACAGAGAGGAGAGTCACCCCTCCACTTT,CASSVGQRGESPLHF
NA,NA,TRBJ2-7,TRBV25-1,TGTGCCAGCAGTGGACGAGGGAGAATGCAGTACTTC,CASSGRGRMQYF
NA,NA,TRBJ2-7,TRBV6-6,TGTGCCAGCACCGTGACAAGTGCCATGTACGAGCAGTACTTC,CASTVTSAMYEQYF
NA,TRBD2,TRBJ2-2,TRBV6-2/TRBV6-3,TGTGCCAGCAGTCCCTCACTAGCGGGAGTGAATACCGGGGAGCTGTTTTTT,CASSPSLAGVNTGELFF
NA,NA,TRBJ2-7,TRBV19,TGTGCCAGTAGTTCGAACCGGGACTACGAGCAGTACTTC,CASSSNRDYEQYF
NA,TRBD1,TRBJ1-2,TRBV28,TGTGCCAGCAGTTCGGGACAGGCTTCTAACTATGGCTACACCTTC,CASSSGQASNYGYTF
NA,NA,TRBJ1-2,TRBV18,TGTGCCAGCTCACTCAGGGGAGGCGGCTACACCTTC,CASSLRGGGYTF
NA,NA,TRBJ2-5,TRBV28,TGTGCCAGCAGTTACGGTCAAGAGACCCAGTACTTC,CASSYGQETQYF
NA,TRBD2,TRBJ2-1,TRBV5-5,TGTGCCAGCAGCTCGCTGGGGCTAGCGGGAGGAGGGAATGAGCAGTTCTTC,CASSSLGLAGGGNEQFF
NA,NA,TRBJ1-2,TRBV5-6,TGTGCCAGCAGCCCTTCGGACACTTATGGCTACACCTTC,CASSPSDTYGYTF
few,TRBD2,TRBJ2-2,TRBV7-3,TGTGCCAGCAGCTCTGGACTAGCGGGAGCCGGGGAGCTGTTTTTT,CASSSGLAGAGELFF
NA,NA,TRBJ2-5,TRBV5-1,TGCGCCAGCAGCTTGGATGAGTGGGAGACCCAGTACTTC,CASSLDEWETQYF
NA,NA,TRBJ2-4,TRBV11-3,TGTGCCAGCAGCCCCGGGCGGTCGAACATTCAGTACTTC,CASSPGRSNIQYF
NA,TRBD2,TRBJ2-7,TRBV11-2,TGTGCCAGCAGCCGGAGTAGCGGGAGCTCCTACGAGCAGTACTTC,CASSRSSGSSYEQYF
NA,NA,TRBJ2-1,TRBV2,TGTGCCAGCAGTCAAAGGGGGGGAGGGTTTAACAATGAGCAGTTCTTC,CASSQRGGGFNNEQFF
NA,TRBD2,TRBJ2-1,TRBV7-6,TGTGCCAGCAGCGAGACTAGCGGGACCTACAATGAGCAGTTCTTC,CASSETSGTYNEQFF
NA,NA,TRBJ1-5,TRBV15,TGTGCCACCAGCAGACCACAGGGAAGCAATCAGCCCCAGCATTTT,CATSRPQGSNQPQHF
NA,NA,TRBJ1-1,TRBV28,TGTGCCAGCAGTTTTCCGGGGTACACTGAAGCTTTCTTT,CASSFPGYTEAFF
NA,NA,TRBJ1-1,TRBV6-5,TGTGCCAGCAGTTTTGAGGGGGGTATGACTGAAGCTTTCTTT,CASSFEGGMTEAFF
NA,NA,TRBJ1-1,TRBV25-1,TGTGCCAGCAGTGAATGGATCGGGTTACACACTGAAGCTTTCTTT,CASSEWIGLHTEAFF
NA,NA,TRBJ1-5,TRBV5-5,TGTGCCAGCAGCTTGGGTGAACTCCAACATCAGCCCCAGCATTTT,CASSLGELQHQPQHF
NA,TRBD2,TRBJ2-7,TRBV6-2/TRBV6-3,TGTGCCAGCAGCCACCCCAGGACTAGCGGGAGTCTCTACGAGCAGTACTTC,CASSHPRTSGSLYEQYF
NA,NA,TRBJ1-1,TRBV6-2/TRBV6-3,TGTGCCAGCAGTAGAGGACAGTTCGGAGACACTGAAGCTTTCTTT,CASSRGQFGDTEAFF
NA,NA,TRBJ1-5,TRBV4-1,TGCGCCAGCAGCCCCGAGGCAGGTGGCAATCAGCCCCAGCATTTT,CASSPEAGGNQPQHF
few,NA,TRBJ1-2,TRBV11-1,TGTGCCAGCAGCTTAACAGCTAACTATGGCTACACCTTC,CASSLTANYGYTF
NA,NA,TRBJ1-1,TRBV12-3/TRBV12-4,TGTGCCAGCACTCAACACGACAACACTGAAGCTTTCTTT,CASTQHDNTEAFF